These 21 T cell receptor beta chains originate from one sample sequenced in a study of PD-1 blockade in classical Hodgkin lymphoma. Time point in this sample: cycle 4 day 1 (C4D1), after 5 to 7 weeks of nivolumab. Relapse was seen in all patients after autologous stem cell transplantation, and brentuximab vedotin exposure was variable. The data were produced by immunoSEQ multiplex PCR, yet TCRdb's version contains in-frame clones alone and is incomplete. The sample has about 17,000 clones, under 90% seen once; the top ten hold roughly 14%. Sample: peripheral blood mononuclear cells (PBMCs), taken before the fourth cycle of nivolumab. The source of these receptors is a human donor with classical Hodgkin lymphoma.

This chain connects TRBV7-9 to TRBJ1-2; the D gene is possibly TRBD1 (5 bases). V was trimmed by 4 bases and J by 4 bases, leaving 16 bases between them. The germline gives CDR1 SEHNR, CDR2 FQNEAQ (reference sequence). This CDR3 has 15 residues. In DNA, the CDR3 is TGTGCCAGCAGCTCCAGCGGGGGGGAAAGCTATGGCTACACCTTC. Translation: CASSSSGGESYGYTF.

The sample holds a few counts of this clone. This chain connects TRBV5-1 to TRBJ2-2; 7 nucleotides align to TRBD1. Trimming removed 6 bases from V and 0 bases from J; junction bases left unmatched: 2. Germline values: CDR1 SGHRS, CDR2 YFSETQ. The CDR3 length is 14 residues. The CDR3 sequence: CASKQGANTGELFF. DNA for the CDR3: TGCGCCAGCAAGCAGGGGGCGAACACCGGGGAGCTGTTTTTT.

The V call is TRBV7-9, the J call TRBJ1-3, with 10 nucleotides matching TRBD1. Germline CDR1 is SEHNR and CDR2 is FQNEAQ (reference sequence). CDR3 length: 16 amino acids. With 2 bases clipped from V and 2 bases from J, the junction kept 3 bases outside the gene matches. The CDR3 protein is CASSLSGTGAGNTIYF. CDR3 coding DNA: TGTGCCAGCAGCTTATCTGGGACAGGGGCTGGAAACACCATATATTTT.

The rearrangement links TRBV5-1 to TRBJ2-7; a weak D match, TRBD2 (7 bases). Trimming stripped 2 bases from V and 7 bases from J, with 19 bases between. Germline lookup yields CDR1 SGHRS and CDR2 YFSETQ. The CDR3 is 15 residues long. The DNA for the CDR3 is TGCGCCAGCAGCTTAGCAGGCGGGGGCCTGGGGGAGCAGTACTTC. It yields the protein CASSLAGGGLGEQYF.

This chain joins TRBV7-8 and TRBJ2-7; 8 nucleotides align to TRBD1. Trimming removed 3 bases from V and 4 bases from J; junction bases left unmatched: 8. CDR1 SGHVS and CDR2 FQNEAQ come from the germline V gene. CDR3 length equals 15 residues. CDR3 nucleotide sequence: TGTGCCAGCAGCTTCTCCCGAACAGGGGGATACGAGCAGTACTTC. It specifies CASSFSRTGGYEQYF.

V is TRBV6-1 and J is TRBJ2-3, with D hard to call. Germline CDR1 and CDR2: MNHNS and SASEGT. Trimming stripped 4 bases from V and 2 bases from J, with 10 bases between. The CDR3 is 14 amino acids. CDR3 nucleotides: TGTGCCAGCAGTGCCCCCGGGCACACAGATACGCAGTATTTT. Translating gives CASSAPGHTDTQYF.

The chain has TRBV19 and TRBJ1-5, with TRBD1 as a possible D gene (6 bases). V was cut by 2 bases and J by 4 bases, with 15 bases left in between. Germline V gene sequence: CDR1 LNHDA, CDR2 SQIVND (reference sequence). The CDR3 spans 16 residues. The CDR3 DNA reads TGTGCCAGTAGTATACCAGGGGAGGCCCCAAATCAGCCCCAGCATTTT. Protein sequence: CASSIPGEAPNQPQHF.

DNA for the CDR3: TGTGCCAGCCCTTGGGACAGGTCCTACGAGCAGTACTTC. Translated, it gives CASPWDRSYEQYF. The V gene is TRBV6-4, the J gene TRBJ2-7; 8 bases fit TRBD1. V shed 8 bases, J shed 1 base, and the junction held 4 bases outside the gene matches. Germline V CDR1 and CDR2: MRHNA, SNTAGT. The CDR3 contains 13 residues.

The chain uses TRBV5-1 and TRBJ2-1, with 10 bases fitting TRBD2. CDR1 and CDR2 from the germline V gene are SGHRS and YFSETQ. The CDR3 covers 17 residues. Trimming cost V 1 base and J 1 base; bases outside gene matches: 5. The CDR3 protein is CASSLRASGGSYNEQFF. CDR3 nucleotide sequence: TGCGCCAGCAGCTTGAGGGCTAGCGGGGGTTCCTACAATGAGCAGTTCTTC.

V is TRBV30 and J is TRBJ1-5; 8 nucleotides line up with TRBD1. The CDR3 has 14 residues. From germline, CDR1 is GTSNPN and CDR2 SVGIG (reference sequence). V gave up 5 bases and J gave up 6 bases; unmatched junction bases: 9. CDR3 in DNA: TGTGCCTGGTCCGGACAGGGAGGTCGTCAGCCCCAGCATTTT. Translated, it gives CAWSGQGGRQPQHF.

The rearrangement links TRBV9 to TRBJ1-4, with TRBD1 matching over 9 bases. J lost 5 bases, V lost 2 bases, and 4 bases had no gene match. This CDR3 spans 15 amino acids. Germline CDR1 SGDLS, CDR2 YYNGEE. CDR3 nucleotides: TGTGCCAGCAGCGTTGCCGGGACAGGGAATGAAAAACTGTTTTTT. As protein: CASSVAGTGNEKLFF.

This clone was seen only a few times. The chain carries TRBV7-9 and TRBJ1-3; 8 bases match TRBD1. Germline V gene sequence: CDR1 SEHNR, CDR2 FQNEAQ (reference sequence). The junction had 2 bases not matched to a gene; V was cut back by 5 bases and J by 2 bases. CDR3 length: 14 residues. Here the CDR3 reads CASSPDRAGNTIYF. CDR3 DNA: TGTGCCAGCAGCCCGGACAGGGCTGGAAACACCATATATTTT.

This clone was seen once. The chain links TRBV5-1 to TRBJ1-2; possibly TRBD1 for D (5 bases). CDR1 and CDR2 from the germline V gene are SGHRS and YFSETQ. V lost 0 bases to trimming and J lost 1 base, with 7 bases between them. The CDR3 sequence is 14 residues long. The DNA of the CDR3 is TGCGCCAGCAGCTTGGTAGGGGTTAACTATGGCTACACCTTC. This translates into CASSLVGVNYGYTF.

The sample holds a few counts of this clone. V is TRBV7-6 and J is TRBJ2-2; D ambiguous. CDR1 is SGHVS and CDR2 is FNYEAQ in the germline V gene. The V gene lost 0 bases and the J gene lost 6 bases, with 5 bases spanning the gap. This CDR3 is 13 amino acids long. CDR3 sequence: CASSLADPGELFF. The CDR3 DNA follows: TGTGCCAGCAGCTTAGCAGACCCCGGGGAGCTGTTTTTT.

The chain is built from TRBV19 and TRBJ2-2; D may be TRBD2 (5 bases). CDR3 length equals 14 residues. Trimming cost V 7 bases and J 5 bases, with 14 bases left between them. CDR1 LNHDA and CDR2 SQIVND come from the germline V gene (reference sequence). The CDR3 region is CASKFRELTGELFF. Written as DNA, the CDR3 is TGTGCCAGTAAATTTCGGGAACTTACCGGGGAGCTGTTTTTT.

This CDR3 is CASSLGVTENYQETQYF. The CDR3 DNA follows: TGCGCCAGCAGCTTGGGGGTTACGGAGAATTATCAAGAGACCCAGTACTTC. The chain uses TRBV5-1 and TRBJ2-5; D not certain. Germline V lookup: CDR1 SGHRS, CDR2 YFSETQ. The CDR3 consists of 17 residues. V dropped 0 bases and J dropped 2 bases, with 17 bases sitting between them.

The chain links TRBV2 to TRBJ2-3, with 12 bases fitting TRBD2. The trim removed 7 bases at V and 0 bases at J, leaving 5 bases unmatched. The length of the CDR3 is 16 residues. Germline CDR1 and CDR2: SNHLY and FYNNEI. Here the CDR3 DNA reads TGTGCCAGCATCAGGACTAGCGGGGATAGCACAGATACGCAGTATTTT. Translated: CASIRTSGDSTDTQYF.

In its sample, this clone was seen once. The chain joins TRBV9 to TRBJ1-2, with a tentative D call TRBD1 (6 bases). Germline CDR1 is SGDLS and CDR2 is YYNGEE. This CDR3 has 16 residues. V shed 3 bases and J shed 3 bases, with 18 bases lying between them. CDR3 bases: TGTGCCAGCAGCGAGGGCTGGGGGGGGCGAGACTATGGCTACACCTTC. Amino acid sequence: CASSEGWGGRDYGYTF. Using reference TRBV9 and TRBJ1-2 for the parts outside the CDR3, the full variable domain is DSGVTQTPKHLITATGQRVTLRCSPRSGDLSVYWYQQSLDQGLQFLIQYYNGEERAKGNILERFSAQQFPDLHSELNLSSLELGDSALYFCASSEGWGGRDYGYTFGSGTRLTVV.

V is TRBV5-7 and J is TRBJ2-7, with D uncertain. TRBV5-7 is sorted into the ORF group, with uncertain function. The CDR3 is made up of 12 amino acids. V shed 2 bases and J shed 2 bases, with 5 bases lying between them. The CDR3 DNA follows: TGTGCCAGCAGCTTATTCCCCTACGAGCAGTACTTC. This encodes CASSLFPYEQYF.

This clone was recorded once. This sequence joins TRBV7-2 and TRBJ2-1; 10 positions agree with TRBD2. Per the germline V gene, CDR1 is SGHTA and CDR2 is FQGNSA. Unmatched junction bases numbered 11, after V lost 3 bases and J lost 3 bases. CDR3 length: 18 residues. The CDR3 sequence: CASSFAFPGLASYNEQFF. The CDR3 bases are TGTGCCAGCAGCTTCGCGTTCCCGGGACTAGCGAGCTACAATGAGCAGTTCTTC.

The J gene is TRBJ2-3, the V gene TRBV11-2; D unclear. The CDR3 runs 14 residues. The V and J ends lost 1 base and 0 bases respectively, with 5 bases between them. Per germline, CDR1 SGHAT and CDR2 FQNNGV. CDR3 sequence (DNA): TGTGCCAGCAGCTTAGTGGTCAGCACAGATACGCAGTATTTT. Its translation is CASSLVVSTDTQYF.